The present entry profiles one T cell receptor (beta chain) with its context. Within the sample, other DNA sequences also encode this same CDR3. This entry comes from a study of blood T cell repertoires in COVID-19. Looking at the study overall: PBMCs, B-cell-depleted T cells, or T cells provided the cDNA or gDNA that made up the material.

Original analysis: Amplified reference gene primers provided the basis for estimating nucleated cell counts. Profiling relied on immunoSEQ multiplex PCR, and the TCRdb table lists in-frame clones only, not all of them. V and J calls and clone size are copied from that table; D and trimming were computed from the DNA. The sample includes approximately 200,000 clones, roughly 80% of them seen just once. The V and J ends lost 5 bases and 6 bases, in that order; junction bases with no gene match: 5. The CDR3 has 16 residues. The germline gives CDR1 LNHDA, CDR2 SQIVND (reference sequence). The V call is TRBV19, the J call TRBJ2-2; TRBD2 matches 14 bases. Sequenced input: peripheral blood. The clonotype comes from a woman in her twenties or thirties with acute or convalescent COVID-19. The CDR3 DNA reads as TGTGCCAGTAGTTCCCGACTAGCGGGAGGGCCCGGGGAGCTGTTTTTT. Translating it yields CASSSRLAGGPGELFF. Drawing the rest from reference TRBV19 and TRBJ2-2, the complete variable domain is DGGITQSPKYLFRKEGQNVTLSCEQNLNHDAMYWYRQDPGQGLRLIYYSQIVNDFQKGDIAEGYSVSREKKESFPLTVTSAQKNPTAFYLCASSSRLAGGPGELFFGEGSRLTVL.